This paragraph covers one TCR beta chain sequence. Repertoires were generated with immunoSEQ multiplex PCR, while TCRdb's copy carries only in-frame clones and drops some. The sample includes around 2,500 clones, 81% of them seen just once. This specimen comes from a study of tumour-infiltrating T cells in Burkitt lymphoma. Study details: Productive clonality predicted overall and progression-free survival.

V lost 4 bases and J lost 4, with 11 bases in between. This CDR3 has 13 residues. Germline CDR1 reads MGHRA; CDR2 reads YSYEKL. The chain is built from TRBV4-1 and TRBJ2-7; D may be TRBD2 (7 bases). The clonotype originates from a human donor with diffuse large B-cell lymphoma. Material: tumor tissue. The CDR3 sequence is CASSPGEGYEQYF. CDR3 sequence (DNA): TGCGCCAGCAGCCCAGGGGAGGGTTACGAGCAGTACTTC.